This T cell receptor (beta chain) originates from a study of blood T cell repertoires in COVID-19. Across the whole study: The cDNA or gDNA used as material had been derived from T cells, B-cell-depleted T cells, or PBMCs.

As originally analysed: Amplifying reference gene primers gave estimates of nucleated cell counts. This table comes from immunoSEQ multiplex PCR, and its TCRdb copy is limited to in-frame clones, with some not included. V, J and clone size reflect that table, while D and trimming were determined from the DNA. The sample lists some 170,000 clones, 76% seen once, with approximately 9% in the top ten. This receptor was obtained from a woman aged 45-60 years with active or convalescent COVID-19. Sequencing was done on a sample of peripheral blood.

For the CDR3, the DNA is TGTGCCAGCAGTCAGATAGGACAGCCCCAGAACACTGAAGCTTTCTTT. Translated: CASSQIGQPQNTEAFF. The rearrangement joins TRBV6-2 or TRBV6-3 to TRBJ1-1, with TRBD1 as a possible D gene (6 bases). There are 16 residues in the CDR3. V lost 5 bases and J 1 base, leaving 17 bases between the germline ends. Germline CDR1 reads MNHEY; CDR2 reads SVGEGT.